These 5 T cell receptor beta chains originate from one sample sequenced in a study of blood T cell repertoires in COVID-19. Generated by immunoSEQ multiplex PCR, the TCRdb table keeps only in-frame clones and is missing some. The sample holds nearly 200,000 clones, roughly 90% seen once. The sequenced material came from PBMCs or T cells enriched from blood (not recorded which). These receptors were obtained from a woman aged 18-29 years who had recovered from COVID-19.

The chain combines TRBV13 with TRBJ2-7; perhaps TRBD2 as D (6 bases). With 1 base removed from V and 5 bases from J, the gap between germline ends came to 15 bases. The germline gives CDR1 PRHDT, CDR2 FYEKMQ (reference sequence). The CDR3 is 15 residues long. The CDR3 coding sequence is TGTGCCAGCAGCTTAGAAGTAGCGGAAGAAGACGAGCAGTACTTC. Translating it yields CASSLEVAEEDEQYF.

This clone has a single count. The chain joins TRBV2 to TRBJ1-2; TRBD1 agrees at 7 bases. The V gene's germline CDR1 is SNHLY and CDR2 FYNNEI. This CDR3 spans 15 amino acids. V was pared by 0 bases and J by 4 bases, with 5 bases of the junction left unmatched. The CDR3 DNA follows: TGTGCCAGCAGTGAAGCGCTTCGGGACAGCTATGGCTACACCTTC. Amino acids: CASSEALRDSYGYTF.

This chain links TRBV10-3 with TRBJ1-2; D may be TRBD1 (6 bases). Germline V CDR1 and CDR2: ENHRY, SYGVKD. The length of the CDR3 is 13 residues. V was cut by 2 bases and J by 5 bases, with 9 bases left in between. The DNA for the CDR3 is TGTGCCATCAGTGAGAAGGGGGGGTATGGCTACACCTTC. Its translation: CAISEKGGYGYTF.

This chain connects TRBV7-3 to TRBJ2-2; a weak D match, TRBD2 (7 bases). CDR1 and CDR2 (germline): SGHTA, FQGTGA. V was shortened by 1 base and J by 2 bases, with 11 bases between the two germline ends. This CDR3 region has 16 residues. In nucleotides, the CDR3 is TGTGCCAGCAGCTTAATGGCGGGGGCCAACACCGGGGAGCTGTTTTTT. Its protein is CASSLMAGANTGELFF.

V gene TRBV7-9 combines with J gene TRBJ2-7; tentatively, D is TRBD1 (7 bases). The CDR3 has 16 residues. Between the trimmed V and J ends, which lost 4 bases and 2 bases, there was a span of 18 bases. CDR1 is SEHNR, CDR2 FQNEAQ, per germline (reference sequence). CDR3 nucleotides: TGTGCCAGCAGCTCTCCGCGGGACAGTCTGGCCTACGAGCAGTACTTC. Residues: CASSSPRDSLAYEQYF. Using reference TRBV7-9 and TRBJ2-7 for the parts outside the CDR3, the full variable domain is DTGVSQNPRHKITKRGQNVTFRCDPISEHNRLYWYRQTLGQGPEFLTYFQNEAQLEKSRLLSDRFSAERPKGSFSTLEIQRTEQGDSAMYLCASSSPRDSLAYEQYFGPGTRLTVT.